A single sample is the source of the 14 T cell receptor beta chains below, sequenced in a study of tumor and adjacent non-tumor tissue in lung cancer. Three rounds of nested PCR, following a modified ARM-PCR protocol, produced the TCRbeta library. TCRdb reprocessed the multiplex PCR reads via MiXCR and lists one record per CDR3 protein. The data contain 70,000 to 80,000 distinct CDR3 sequences, 72% of them seen just once; the ten biggest clones take up 8.5% to 10%. No cell sorting was done before RNA was extracted from the tissue. The source material was lung tumor tissue. The origin of the receptors is a middle-aged woman with non-small cell lung cancer.

V gene TRBV11-1 combines with J gene TRBJ2-7; TRBD1 aligns across 9 bases. This CDR3 is built from 15 residues. In germline, CDR1 is SGHAT, CDR2 FQDESV (reference sequence). Unmatched junction bases numbered 6, after V lost 4 bases and J lost 2 bases. CDR3 in DNA: TGTGCCAGCAGCTCGATCCGGGACAGGGCCTACGAGCAGTACTTC. It yields the protein CASSSIRDRAYEQYF.

Comment on this clonotype: At one of its ends the junction is not consistent with the germline gene, which may arise from a read error. The rearrangement joins TRBV24-1 to TRBJ2-5; a possible D gene is TRBD1 (5 bases). The V gene's germline CDR1 is KGHDR and CDR2 SFDVKD. This CDR3 spans 13 amino acids. The CDR3 nucleotides are TGTGCCTCCAGTGATGAACACAGGGAGACCCAGTACTTC. This sequence encodes CASSDEHRETQYF.

A word on this clonotype: At one of its ends the junction is not consistent with the germline gene, which may arise from a read error. The rearrangement joins TRBV11-2 to TRBJ1-2; TRBD1 is a possible D gene (6 bases). This CDR3 is 14 amino acids long. In germline, CDR1 is SGHAT, CDR2 FQNNGV. The CDR3 reads CASSSPQGSYGYIF. The CDR3 bases are TGTGCCAGCAGCTCGCCTCAGGGGTCCTATGGCTACATCTTC.

As concerns this clonotype: A read error may account for a junction end that differs from germline. The chain combines TRBV11-3 with TRBJ1-1; D not resolved. This CDR3 spans 15 amino acids. Germline V lookup: CDR1 SGHNT, CDR2 YENEEA. This CDR3 is CASEWSGNGKTVAFF. The CDR3 nucleotides are TGTGCCAGCGAATGGTCGGGTAACGGGAAGACTGTAGCTTTCTTT.

As concerns this clonotype: At one boundary the junction diverges from the germline segment, which might be a read error. The V gene is TRBV29-1, the J gene TRBJ2-3; 7 nucleotides line up with TRBD2. Germline CDR1 SQVTM, CDR2 ANQGSEA. The CDR3 extends over 14 amino acids. The CDR3 DNA reads TGCAGCGTTCTTAAGGAGACTAGCACAGGTACGCATTATTTT. It encodes CSVLKETSTGTHYF.

For this clonotype: Being one base from a much bigger clone, this may be a read error. This chain connects TRBV7-9 to TRBJ1-5; D call uncertain. CDR3 length: 10 amino acids. V lost 4 bases and J 9 bases, leaving 4 bases between the germline ends. Germline loops: CDR1 SEHNR, CDR2 FQNEAQ (reference sequence). In DNA, the CDR3 is TGTGCCAGCAGCTCACCGCCCCAGCATTTT. Translation: CASSSPPQHF.

About this clonotype: One end of the junction is discordant with germline, which a read error may explain. The gene calls are TRBV11-2 and TRBJ2-1; 7 bases line up with TRBD2. The CDR3 loop spans 18 amino acids. Germline-derived CDR1 and CDR2 are SGHAT and FQNNGV. In nucleotides, the CDR3 is TGTGCTAGCAGCATAGGGAGGCGGGGGTATTCCTCCTACGATGAGCAGTTCTTC. This codes for CASSIGRRGYSSYDEQFF.

This clonotype came up a few times. The junction does not match germline at one end; this may be a read error. V usage is TRBV6-1 and J usage is TRBJ2-2; D is uncertain. The CDR3 runs 16 residues. CDR1 and CDR2 from the germline V gene are MNHNS and SASEGT. CDR3 region: CACSQTIDRDTGELFF. DNA of the CDR3: TGTGCCTGCAGTCAGACAATAGATAGGGACACCGGGGAGCTGTTTTTT.

This clonotype appeared many times. The chain recombines TRBV6-6 with TRBJ2-3; TRBD2 aligns across 8 bases. V lost 4 bases, J lost 2 bases, and 2 bases stayed unmatched. Germline V gives CDR1 MNHNY, CDR2 SVGAGI (reference sequence). The CDR3 covers 14 residues. The DNA of the CDR3 is TGTGCCAGCAGTTCGACTAGCGCCACAGATACGCAGTATTTT. Protein product: CASSSTSATDTQYF.

Points on this clonotype: Being one base from a much bigger clone, this may be a read error. The chain employs TRBV29-1 and TRBJ1-1; no clear D gene. Germline V lookup: CDR1 SQVTM, CDR2 ANQGSEA. This CDR3 comprises 11 residues. Written as DNA, the CDR3 is TGCAGCGTTGGAGTCGCCTTACAAGCTTCCTTT. Translating it yields CSVGVALQASF.

The CDR3 loop is CASSIGGTSLQETQYF. CDR3 nucleotide sequence: TGTGCCAGTAGTATCGGGGGGACGAGTCTTCAAGAGACCCAGTACTTC. V and J are TRBV19 and TRBJ2-5; 7 nucleotides match TRBD2. The CDR3 runs to 16 residues. Looked up from germline, CDR1 is LNHDA and CDR2 is SQIVND (reference sequence). V trimming: 3 bases; J trimming: 2 bases; junction bases outside the gene matches: 9.

With regard to this clonotype: At one end, the junction sequence differs from germline, possibly due to a read error. This rearrangement joins TRBV11-2 to TRBJ1-4, with D maybe TRBD1 (6 bases). The CDR3 is 12 residues long. Germline V gene lookup returns CDR1 SGHAT and CDR2 FQNNGV. CDR3 protein: CASSQGGVKSVF. In DNA, the CDR3 is TGTGCCAGCAGCCAAGGGGGAGTTAAAAGTGTTTTT. Full variable domain (remainder filled in from reference TRBV11-2 and TRBJ1-4): EAGVAQSPRYKIIEKRQSVAFWCNPISGHATLYWYQQILGQGPKLLIQFQNNGVVDDSQLPKDRFSAERLKGVDSTLKIQPAKLEDSAVYLCASSQGGVKSVFGSGTQLSVL.

A note on this clonotype: A much larger clonotype is one base distant, so this may be a read error. The chain uses TRBV30 and TRBJ1-2; tentative D call: TRBD1 (5 bases). CDR1 and CDR2 (germline): GTSNPN, SVGIG (reference sequence). CDR3 size: 12 residues. Written as DNA, the CDR3 is TGTTCCTTGGGATGGGGGGACTATGGCTACACCTTC. Its protein is CSLGWGDYGYTF.

Concerning this clonotype: As the CDR3 is not closed by the conserved phenylalanine or tryptophan, this likely results from a read error. No DNA is shown, since the ends of the CDR3 on it are uncertain; the CDR3 is the one TCRdb lists. The chain is built from TRBV11-3 and TRBJ1-6. CDR1 and CDR2 (germline): SGHNT, YENEEA. The CDR3 has 16 residues if both end residues are counted. CDR3 loop: CASSLEGDSYNSPFHL.